These 12 T cell receptor beta chains were all obtained from the same sample, sequenced in a study of Graves' ophthalmopathy and Graves' hyperthyroidism. The TCR beta CDR3 regions underwent amplification from RNA transcripts. First-round RT-PCR relied on HTBI primers, and a second-round multiplex PCR came next. One entry per CDR3 protein results from TCRdb running MiXCR on the multiplex PCR reads. Found here are under 800,000 distinct CDR3 sequences, approximately 22% of them singletons; the top ten hold 7.1%. Sequencing used peripheral blood. All receptors come from a woman aged 18-35 years with stable Graves' hyperthyroidism. Some clones in this sample may be carry-over from other donors' samples.

The DNA for the CDR3 is TGTGCCAGCTGGAAGGGACACCGGAAAGAGACCCAGTACTTC. Translating gives CASWKGHRKETQYF. The rearrangement uses TRBV18 and TRBJ2-5; D may be TRBD1 (6 bases). Germline V CDR1 and CDR2: KGHSH, LQKENI. V was pared by 7 bases and J by 3 bases, with 15 bases between. The CDR3 runs 14 residues.

The genes are TRBV24-1 and TRBJ2-5, with 7 bases that match TRBD1. V trimming: 5 bases; J trimming: 2 bases; junction bases outside the gene matches: 10. The length of the CDR3 is 16 residues. Germline CDR1 KGHDR, CDR2 SFDVKD. The CDR3 DNA reads TGTGCCACCAGTGGTAAAACCGGGACAGAGCAAGAGACCCAGTACTTC. It is translated as CATSGKTGTEQETQYF.

The chain combines TRBV7-3 with TRBJ1-6, with D tentatively TRBD1 (6 bases). V lost 1 base, J lost 9 bases, and 16 bases lay in between. This CDR3 spans 16 amino acids. Germline CDR1 is SGHTA and CDR2 is FQGTGA. The CDR3 coding sequence is TGTGCCAGCAGCTTAAAGGGGGACAAAGGTGGTTCACCCCTCCACTTT. Amino acid sequence: CASSLKGDKGGSPLHF.

This clonotype was observed many times. This sequence joins TRBV2 and TRBJ1-2; TRBD1 might be the D (6 bases). CDR1 SNHLY and CDR2 FYNNEI come from the germline V gene. V shed 7 bases and J shed 8 bases, with 17 bases lying between them. The length of the CDR3 is 13 residues. The CDR3 is CASKVGADKGYTF. The CDR3 nucleotides read TGTGCCAGCAAAGTGGGGGCCGACAAGGGCTACACCTTC.

In its sample, this clonotype was seen many times. The chain uses TRBV4-1 and TRBJ1-1; a weak D match, TRBD1 (5 bases). Germline-derived CDR1 and CDR2 are MGHRA and YSYEKL. V was cut by 0 bases and J by 11 bases, with 10 bases left in between. The CDR3 extends over 12 amino acids. The CDR3 here is CASSQDVQDAFF. The CDR3 DNA reads as TGCGCCAGCAGCCAAGATGTACAGGATGCTTTCTTT.

V is TRBV29-1 and J is TRBJ1-1; 7 bases fit TRBD1. The ends lost 3 bases at V and 0 bases at J; junction bases unmatched: 4. The CDR3 spans 14 residues. CDR1 is SQVTM, CDR2 ANQGSEA, per germline. The CDR3: CSVDSGTVNTEAFF. The CDR3 region has the DNA TGCAGCGTTGACTCCGGGACAGTGAACACTGAAGCTTTCTTT. The full variable domain, completed using reference TRBV29-1 and TRBJ1-1, is SAVISQKPSRDICQRGTSLTIQCQVDSQVTMMFWYRQQPGQSLTLIATANQGSEATYESGFVIDKFPISRPNLTFSTLTVSNMSPEDSSIYLCSVDSGTVNTEAFFGQGTRLTVV.

V and J are TRBV6-1 and TRBJ1-2; tentative D call: TRBD1 (6 bases). The CDR3 extends over 13 amino acids. V was cut by 8 bases and J by 0 bases, with 10 bases left in between. CDR1 and CDR2 (germline): MNHNS, SASEGT. DNA of the CDR3: TGTGCCAGCTGTGGACAGCCTAACTATGGCTACACCTTC. Residues: CASCGQPNYGYTF.

In this sample, this clonotype turned up many times. The CDR3 carries no conserved terminal phenylalanine or tryptophan, so it likely arises from a read error. The chain carries TRBV13 and TRBJ2-5; D is unresolved. The V end was cut by 6 bases, the J end by 5 bases, with 13 bases between. Germline V gene data show CDR1 as PRHDT and CDR2 as FYEKMQ (reference sequence). This CDR3 has 13 amino acids. The CDR3, as DNA: TGTGCCAGCAGGATCGGTGGCTGGGAGACCCAGTACCTC. This codes for CASRIGGWETQYL.

In its sample, this clonotype was seen many times. The DNA for the CDR3 is TGTGCCATCAGGAGGGGTCTGAACACTGAAGCTTTCTTT. Its protein product is CAIRRGLNTEAFF. This chain uses TRBV10-3 with TRBJ1-1; a possible D gene is TRBD1 (5 bases). Trimming removed 6 bases from V and 0 bases from J, with 8 bases in between. Looked up from germline, CDR1 is ENHRY and CDR2 is SYGVKD. The CDR3 extends over 13 amino acids.

The rearrangement uses TRBV27 and TRBJ2-7, with 9 bases identical to TRBD1. Per germline, CDR1 MNHEY and CDR2 SMNVEV (reference sequence). The V segment lost 3 bases and the J segment 6 bases; nucleotides outside the gene matches: 6. This CDR3 has 14 amino acids. CDR3 DNA: TGTGCCAGCAGTTTGGGGACAGGGATTTTCGAGCAGTACTTC. Protein: CASSLGTGIFEQYF.

This clonotype was observed a single time. V gene TRBV6-1 combines with J gene TRBJ1-2; D gene unclear. Germline V lookup: CDR1 MNHNS, CDR2 SASEGT. The V and J ends lost 4 bases and 6 bases respectively, with 12 bases between them. This CDR3 has 13 amino acids. In DNA, the CDR3 is TGTGCCAGCAGTGGAGAACCCCTGGATGGCTACACCTTC. Protein product: CASSGEPLDGYTF.

This clonotype has ten or more counts. This chain uses TRBV30 with TRBJ2-7; possible D gene TRBD1, 5 bases. Per the germline V gene, CDR1 is GTSNPN and CDR2 is SVGIG (reference sequence). The germline V and J ends were trimmed by 3 bases and 4 bases, with 7 bases remaining between them. CDR3 length: 11 amino acids. The CDR3, as DNA: TGTGCCTGGAGAACAGGTTACGAGCAGTACTTC. It is translated as CAWRTGYEQYF. Supplemented by reference TRBV30 and TRBJ2-7, the full variable domain reads SQTIHQWPATLVQPVGSPLSLECTVEGTSNPNLYWYRQAAGRGLQLLFYSVGIGQISSEVPQNLSASRPQDRQFILSSKKLLLSDSGFYLCAWRTGYEQYFGPGTRLTVT.